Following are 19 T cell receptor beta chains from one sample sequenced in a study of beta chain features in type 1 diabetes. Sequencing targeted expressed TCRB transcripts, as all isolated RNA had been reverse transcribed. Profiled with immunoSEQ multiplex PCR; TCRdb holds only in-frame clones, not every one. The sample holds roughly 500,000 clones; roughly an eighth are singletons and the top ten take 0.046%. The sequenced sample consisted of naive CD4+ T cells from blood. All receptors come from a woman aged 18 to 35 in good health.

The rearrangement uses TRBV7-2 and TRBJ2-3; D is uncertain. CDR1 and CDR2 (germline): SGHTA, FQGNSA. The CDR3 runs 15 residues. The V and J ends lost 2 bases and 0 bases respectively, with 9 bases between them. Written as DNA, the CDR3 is TGTGCCAGCAGCTTACTTGGGCTAAGCACAGATACGCAGTATTTT. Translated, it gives CASSLLGLSTDTQYF. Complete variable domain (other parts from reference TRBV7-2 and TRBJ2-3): GAGVSQSPSNKVTEKGKDVELRCDPISGHTALYWYRQSLGQGLEFLIYFQGNSAPDKSGLPSDRFSAERTGGSVSTLTIQRTQQEDSAVYLCASSLLGLSTDTQYFGPGTRLTVL.

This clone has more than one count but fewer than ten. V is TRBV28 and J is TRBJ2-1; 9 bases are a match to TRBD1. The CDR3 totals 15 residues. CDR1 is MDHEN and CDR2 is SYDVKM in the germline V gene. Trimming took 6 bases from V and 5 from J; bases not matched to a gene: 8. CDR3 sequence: CASRTTGTGHNEQFF. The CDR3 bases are TGTGCCAGCAGAACCACCGGGACAGGGCACAATGAGCAGTTCTTC.

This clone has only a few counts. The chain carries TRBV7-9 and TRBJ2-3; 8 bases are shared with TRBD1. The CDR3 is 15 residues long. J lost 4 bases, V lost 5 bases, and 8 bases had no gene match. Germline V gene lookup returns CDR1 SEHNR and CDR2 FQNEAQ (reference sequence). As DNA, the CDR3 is TGTGCCAGCAGCCCCCGGACAGGGTTAGCAGATACGCAGTATTTT. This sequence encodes CASSPRTGLADTQYF.

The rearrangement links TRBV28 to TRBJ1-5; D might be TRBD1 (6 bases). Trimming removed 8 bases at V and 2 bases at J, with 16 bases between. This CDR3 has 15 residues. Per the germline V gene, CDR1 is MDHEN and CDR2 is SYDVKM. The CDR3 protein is CASLSTGHGNQPQHF. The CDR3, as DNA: TGTGCCAGCCTTTCCACAGGGCATGGCAATCAGCCCCAGCATTTT.

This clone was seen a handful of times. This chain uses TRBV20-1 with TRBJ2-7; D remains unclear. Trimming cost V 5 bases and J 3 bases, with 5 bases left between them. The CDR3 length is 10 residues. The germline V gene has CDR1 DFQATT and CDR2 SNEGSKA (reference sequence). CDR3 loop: CSALNYEQYF. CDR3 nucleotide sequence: TGCAGTGCTCTCAACTACGAGCAGTACTTC.

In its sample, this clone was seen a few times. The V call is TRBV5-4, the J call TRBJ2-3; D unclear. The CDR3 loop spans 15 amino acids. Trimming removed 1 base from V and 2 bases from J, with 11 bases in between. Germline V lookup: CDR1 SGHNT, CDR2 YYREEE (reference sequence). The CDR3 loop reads CASSLKGYYTDTQYF. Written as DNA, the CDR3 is TGTGCCAGCAGCTTGAAAGGGTACTACACAGATACGCAGTATTTT.

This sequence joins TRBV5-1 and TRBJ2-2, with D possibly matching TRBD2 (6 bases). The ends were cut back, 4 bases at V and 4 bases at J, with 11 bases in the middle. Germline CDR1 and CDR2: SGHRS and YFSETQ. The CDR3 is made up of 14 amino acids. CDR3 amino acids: CASSIGGITGELFF. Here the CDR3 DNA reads TGCGCCAGCAGCATCGGGGGAATCACCGGGGAGCTGTTTTTT.

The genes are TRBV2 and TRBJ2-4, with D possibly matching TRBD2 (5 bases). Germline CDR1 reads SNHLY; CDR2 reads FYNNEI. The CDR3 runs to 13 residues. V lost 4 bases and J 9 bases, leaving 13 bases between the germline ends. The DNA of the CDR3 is TGTGCCAGCAGTGTGAGGCCTGGAGGCATTCAGTACTTC. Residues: CASSVRPGGIQYF.

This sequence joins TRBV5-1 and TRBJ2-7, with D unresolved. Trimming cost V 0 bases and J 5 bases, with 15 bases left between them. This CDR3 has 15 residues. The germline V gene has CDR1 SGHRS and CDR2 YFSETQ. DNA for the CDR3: TGCGCCAGCAGCTTGGTGTATGTCTTGGAAAACGAGCAGTACGTC. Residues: CASSLVYVLENEQYV.

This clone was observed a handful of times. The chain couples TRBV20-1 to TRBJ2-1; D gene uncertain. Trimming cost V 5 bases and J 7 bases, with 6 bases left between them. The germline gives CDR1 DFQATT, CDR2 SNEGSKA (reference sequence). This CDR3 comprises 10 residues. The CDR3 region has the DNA TGCAGTGCTTCAACAAATGAGCAGTTCTTC. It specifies CSASTNEQFF.

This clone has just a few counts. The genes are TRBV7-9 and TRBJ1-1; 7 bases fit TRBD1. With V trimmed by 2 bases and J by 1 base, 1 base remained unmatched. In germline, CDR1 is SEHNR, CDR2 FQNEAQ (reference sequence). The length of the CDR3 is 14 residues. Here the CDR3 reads CASSLRTGNTEAFF. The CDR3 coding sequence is TGTGCCAGCAGCTTAAGGACAGGGAACACTGAAGCTTTCTTT. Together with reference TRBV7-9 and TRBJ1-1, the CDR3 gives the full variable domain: DTGVSQNPRHKITKRGQNVTFRCDPISEHNRLYWYRQTLGQGPEFLTYFQNEAQLEKSRLLSDRFSAERPKGSFSTLEIQRTEQGDSAMYLCASSLRTGNTEAFFGQGTRLTVV.

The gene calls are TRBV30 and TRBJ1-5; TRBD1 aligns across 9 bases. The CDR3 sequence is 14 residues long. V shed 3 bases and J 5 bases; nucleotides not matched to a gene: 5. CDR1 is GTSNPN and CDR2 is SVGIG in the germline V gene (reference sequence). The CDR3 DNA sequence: TGTGCCTGGAGCCGGGACAGGGCCTATCAGCCCCAGCATTTT. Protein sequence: CAWSRDRAYQPQHF.

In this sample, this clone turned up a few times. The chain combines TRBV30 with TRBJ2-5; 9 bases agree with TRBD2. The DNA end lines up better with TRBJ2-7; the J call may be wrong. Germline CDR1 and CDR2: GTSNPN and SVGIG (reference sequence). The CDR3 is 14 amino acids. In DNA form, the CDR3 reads TGTGCCTGGAGTGTAGCCAGCGGGAGGTACGAGCAGTACTTC. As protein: CAWSVASGRYEQYF.

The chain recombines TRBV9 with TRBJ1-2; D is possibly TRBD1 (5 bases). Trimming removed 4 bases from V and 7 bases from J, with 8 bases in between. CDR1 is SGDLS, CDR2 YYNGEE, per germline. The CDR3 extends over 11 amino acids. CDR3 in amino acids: CASSSQGGYTF. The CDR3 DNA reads TGTGCCAGCAGCTCCCAGGGTGGCTACACCTTC.

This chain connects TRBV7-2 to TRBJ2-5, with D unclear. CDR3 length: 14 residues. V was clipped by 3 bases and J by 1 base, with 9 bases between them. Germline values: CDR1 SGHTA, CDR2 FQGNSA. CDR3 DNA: TGTGCCAGCAGCTTGCCGCTCGGCCAAGAGACCCAGTACTTC. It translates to CASSLPLGQETQYF. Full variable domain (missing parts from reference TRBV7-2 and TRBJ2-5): GAGVSQSPSNKVTEKGKDVELRCDPISGHTALYWYRQSLGQGLEFLIYFQGNSAPDKSGLPSDRFSAERTGGSVSTLTIQRTQQEDSAVYLCASSLPLGQETQYFGPGTRLLVL.

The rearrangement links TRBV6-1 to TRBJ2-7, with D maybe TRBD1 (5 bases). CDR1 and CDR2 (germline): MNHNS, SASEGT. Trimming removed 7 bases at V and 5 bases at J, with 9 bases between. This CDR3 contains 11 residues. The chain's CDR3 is CASMGRDEQYV. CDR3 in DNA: TGTGCCAGCATGGGCAGGGACGAGCAGTACGTC.

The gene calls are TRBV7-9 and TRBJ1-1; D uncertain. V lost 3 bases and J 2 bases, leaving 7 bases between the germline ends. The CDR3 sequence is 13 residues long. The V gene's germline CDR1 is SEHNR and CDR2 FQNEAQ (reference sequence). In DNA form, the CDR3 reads TGTGCCAGCAGCTTCGCATCTAACACTGAAGCTTTCTTT. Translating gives CASSFASNTEAFF.

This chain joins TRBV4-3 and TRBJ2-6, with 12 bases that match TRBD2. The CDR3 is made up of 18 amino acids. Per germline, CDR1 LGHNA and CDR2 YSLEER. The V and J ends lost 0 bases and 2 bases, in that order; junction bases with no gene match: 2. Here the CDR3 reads CASSQEPSGGAGANVLTF. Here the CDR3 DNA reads TGCGCCAGCAGCCAAGAGCCTAGCGGGGGGGCTGGGGCCAACGTCCTGACTTTC.

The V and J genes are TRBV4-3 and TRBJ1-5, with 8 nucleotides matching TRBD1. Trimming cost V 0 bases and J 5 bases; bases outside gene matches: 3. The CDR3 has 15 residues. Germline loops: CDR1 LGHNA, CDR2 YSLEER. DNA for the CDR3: TGCGCCAGCAGCCAAGATAGACAGGGGTATCAGCCCCAGCATTTT. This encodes CASSQDRQGYQPQHF.